The 23 T cell receptor beta chains below come from one sample, sequenced in a study of shared clonotypes between healthy human individuals. CD45RO-negative, CCR7-selected cells formed the naive CD8 fraction, which excluded terminally differentiated effector memory CD45RA+ cells. Profiled with immunoSEQ multiplex PCR; TCRdb holds only in-frame clones, not every one. In the table there are approximately 1.9 million clones, around 95% of which are singletons. The sequencing input was naive CD8+ T cells from PBMCs. The receptors come from a man aged 18-30 years in good health. Some clones in this sample may be carry-over from other donors' samples.

This chain connects TRBV25-1 to TRBJ1-1; weak D call: TRBD1 (5 bases). Germline values: CDR1 MGHDK, CDR2 SYGVNS. The CDR3 sequence is 14 residues long. V was clipped by 6 bases and J by 5 bases, with 16 bases between them. The CDR3 reads CASSPGLSGTEAFF. The CDR3 bases are TGTGCCAGCAGCCCGGGACTCTCGGGGACTGAAGCTTTCTTT.

The count of this clone is one. The CDR3 here is CASSLSPLSGRTDTQYF. CDR3 nucleotides: TGTGCCAGCAGTTTGTCCCCCCTAAGCGGGAGAACAGATACGCAGTATTTT. This chain links TRBV28 with TRBJ2-3; 8 nucleotides match TRBD2. The trim removed 3 bases at V and 3 bases at J, leaving 11 bases unmatched. The CDR3 has 17 residues. Germline lookup yields CDR1 MDHEN and CDR2 SYDVKM.

V gene TRBV27 combines with J gene TRBJ1-2; 10 bases align to TRBD1. Germline-derived CDR1 and CDR2 are MNHEY and SMNVEV (reference sequence). The CDR3 extends over 15 amino acids. V was clipped by 5 bases and J by 4 bases; unmatched bases: 7. CDR3 sequence reads: CASSPGTGASYGYTF. The CDR3 region has the DNA TGTGCCAGCAGTCCGGGGACAGGGGCCAGCTATGGCTACACCTTC.

The chain carries TRBV28 and TRBJ2-6; a weak D match, TRBD2 (6 bases). CDR3 length: 15 residues. V dropped 6 bases and J dropped 0 bases, with 9 bases sitting between them. Germline loops: CDR1 MDHEN, CDR2 SYDVKM. The DNA of the CDR3 is TGTGCCAGCAGATCGGACTACTCTGGGGCCAACGTCCTGACTTTC. Encoded protein: CASRSDYSGANVLTF.

V is TRBV7-9 and J is TRBJ2-7, with a tentative D call TRBD2 (5 bases). V lost 2 bases and J 0 bases, leaving 17 bases between the germline ends. CDR1 SEHNR and CDR2 FQNEAQ come from the germline V gene (reference sequence). This CDR3 is built from 17 residues. CDR3 loop: CASSLTFGLSSSYEQYF. The CDR3 DNA is TGTGCCAGCAGCTTAACTTTTGGACTTTCCAGCTCCTACGAGCAGTACTTC.

CDR3 DNA sequence: TGCGCCAGCAGTGATTCTTTGGAGTCCAAAAACACCGGGGAGCTGTTTTTT. Protein sequence: CASSDSLESKNTGELFF. V gene TRBV10-1 combines with J gene TRBJ2-2, with D hard to call. This CDR3 contains 17 residues. Germline lookup yields CDR1 WNHNN and CDR2 SYGVQD (reference sequence). Trimming left V 3 bases short and J 2 bases short, with 16 bases between.

This clone was detected once. The genes are TRBV9 and TRBJ2-2; the match to TRBD1 covers 8 bases. This CDR3 has 17 amino acids. Germline V CDR1 and CDR2: SGDLS, YYNGEE. J gave up 5 bases and V 0 bases, and 9 bases lay outside the gene matches. DNA for the CDR3: TGTGCCAGCAGCGTAGAGGACAGGGCTCGAGTAACCGGGGAGCTGTTTTTT. This gives the protein CASSVEDRARVTGELFF.

V gene TRBV28 combines with J gene TRBJ1-5, with 7 nucleotides matching TRBD1. Losses at the gene ends were 5 bases for V and 4 bases for J; bases not matched to a gene: 11. The V gene's germline CDR1 is MDHEN and CDR2 SYDVKM. CDR3 length: 16 amino acids. In DNA form, the CDR3 reads TGTGCCAGCAGTAGAGGGACAGTCCGGACAAATCAGCCCCAGCATTTT. Residues: CASSRGTVRTNQPQHF.

This chain uses TRBV9 with TRBJ2-5; D unresolved. Germline assignment: CDR1 SGDLS and CDR2 YYNGEE. The V end was cut by 0 bases, the J end by 1 base, with 10 bases between. This CDR3 comprises 15 residues. The CDR3 sequence is CASSVGWARQETQYF. The CDR3 region has the DNA TGTGCCAGCAGCGTAGGTTGGGCGCGCCAAGAGACCCAGTACTTC.

The chain uses TRBV7-7 and TRBJ2-5; D is unresolved. V was shortened by 5 bases and J by 0 bases, with 19 bases between the two germline ends. The CDR3 runs to 17 residues. Germline CDR1 is SSHAT and CDR2 is FNYEAQ (reference sequence). CDR3 DNA sequence: TGTGCCAGCAGCCACCGAAGGGCCCTCCAAGACCAAGAGACCCAGTACTTC. Protein product: CASSHRRALQDQETQYF.

This clone was seen only a few times. The identical CDR3 is also encoded by other nucleotide sequences in the sample. The chain recombines TRBV6-5 with TRBJ2-5; 7 bases match TRBD2. Germline values: CDR1 MNHEY, CDR2 SVGAGI. The V gene end was trimmed by 0 bases and the J gene end by 4 bases; junction bases not matched to a gene: 2. This CDR3 contains 14 residues. The CDR3 spells CASSYSGGGETQYF. Here the CDR3 DNA reads TGTGCCAGCAGTTACTCGGGCGGGGGAGAGACCCAGTACTTC.

The chain is built from TRBV27 and TRBJ2-7; perhaps TRBD1 as D (6 bases). From germline, CDR1 is MNHEY and CDR2 SMNVEV (reference sequence). The length of the CDR3 is 13 residues. V gave up 6 bases and J gave up 3 bases, with 12 bases separating them. DNA for the CDR3: TGTGCCAGCAGCCGAATACAGGGCTACGAGCAGTACTTC. Protein product: CASSRIQGYEQYF.

This clone was picked up a small number of times. This sample also contains other DNA sequences that code for the same CDR3. V usage is TRBV10-3 and J usage is TRBJ1-2, with D perhaps TRBD1 (6 bases). The CDR3 extends over 15 amino acids. The V end lost 3 bases, the J end lost 0 bases, and 11 bases lay between the germline ends. Per the germline V gene, CDR1 is ENHRY and CDR2 is SYGVKD. The CDR3 DNA sequence: TGTGCCATCAGTGAAGGACAGCCACCTAACTATGGCTACACCTTC. Protein: CAISEGQPPNYGYTF.

Turning to this clone: The same CDR3 also results from other DNA sequences found in this sample. V gene TRBV7-9 combines with J gene TRBJ1-5, with a possible D match to TRBD1 (5 bases). The germline CDR1 and CDR2 sequences are SEHNR and FQNEAQ (reference sequence). Trimming removed 5 bases at V and 6 bases at J, with 11 bases between. This CDR3 has 13 amino acids. CDR3 sequence (DNA): TGTGCCAGCAGCCCCGGGGGGGGTCAGCCCCAGCATTTT. The encoded protein is CASSPGGGQPQHF.

About this clone: This specimen includes other DNA sequences encoding the same CDR3. The rearrangement links TRBV27 to TRBJ2-7; D is perhaps TRBD2 (6 bases). V lost 5 bases and J lost 1, with 9 bases in between. Germline CDR1 is MNHEY and CDR2 is SMNVEV (reference sequence). CDR3 length equals 13 residues. CDR3 sequence reads: CASSIGTSYEQYF. The CDR3 DNA reads TGTGCCAGCAGTATCGGGACTTCCTACGAGCAGTACTTC.

The chain links TRBV4-2 to TRBJ2-7; TRBD2 is a possible D gene (6 bases). Trimming removed 1 base at V and 2 bases at J, with 12 bases between. The CDR3 runs 15 residues. Looked up from germline, CDR1 is LGHNA and CDR2 is YNFKEQ. CDR3 DNA sequence: TGTGCCAGCAGCCAAGTAAGTAGCGGCCCCTACGAGCAGTACTTC. Translation gives CASSQVSSGPYEQYF.

The CDR3 DNA reads as TGTGCCAGCAGCTTAGCGGGGGCCGGCACCGGGGAGCTGTTTTTT. This codes for CASSLAGAGTGELFF. The rearrangement joins TRBV7-9 to TRBJ2-2; tentative D call: TRBD1 (6 bases). Germline lookup yields CDR1 SEHNR and CDR2 FQNEAQ (reference sequence). The V and J ends lost 0 bases and 4 bases respectively, with 9 bases between them. The length of the CDR3 is 15 residues. Combining the CDR3 with reference TRBV7-9 and TRBJ2-2 gives the whole variable domain DTGVSQNPRHKITKRGQNVTFRCDPISEHNRLYWYRQTLGQGPEFLTYFQNEAQLEKSRLLSDRFSAERPKGSFSTLEIQRTEQGDSAMYLCASSLAGAGTGELFFGEGSRLTVL.

The chain links TRBV6-1 to TRBJ1-5, with D unresolved. Per the germline V gene, CDR1 is MNHNS and CDR2 is SASEGT. V dropped 1 base and J dropped 11 bases, with 18 bases sitting between them. The CDR3 contains 15 residues. CDR3 nucleotide sequence: TGTGCCAGCAGTGAAGTTTATGGCCCGGGAAGGACCCAGCATTTT. Translated: CASSEVYGPGRTQHF.

The chain carries TRBV6-5 and TRBJ1-2, with D possibly TRBD1 on 6 matching bases. Between the trimmed V and J ends, which lost 0 bases and 5 bases, there was a span of 10 bases. CDR1 and CDR2 from the germline V gene are MNHEY and SVGAGI. The CDR3 consists of 14 residues. CDR3 in amino acids: CASSYSEDSYGYTF. The DNA of the CDR3 is TGTGCCAGCAGTTACTCGGAGGACAGTTATGGCTACACCTTC.

This clone occurred a few times. This rearrangement joins TRBV5-4 to TRBJ1-1, with D hard to call. Germline CDR1 and CDR2: SGHNT and YYREEE (reference sequence). V lost 2 bases and J 1 base, leaving 9 bases between the germline ends. The length of the CDR3 is 14 residues. The CDR3 loop is CASSLTEENTEAFF. In DNA, the CDR3 is TGTGCCAGCAGCTTAACAGAGGAGAACACTGAAGCTTTCTTT.

This clone occurred once. This chain uses TRBV28 with TRBJ1-5, with D possibly matching TRBD1 (5 bases). CDR1 is MDHEN and CDR2 is SYDVKM in the germline V gene. This CDR3 is built from 15 residues. The V end was cut by 1 base, the J end by 7 bases, with 14 bases between. The CDR3 loop is CASSLFGREQQPQHF. In nucleotides, the CDR3 is TGTGCCAGCAGTTTATTTGGCAGGGAGCAACAGCCCCAGCATTTT.

The CDR3 DNA reads as TGTGCCATCAGTCGTGCAGAACTCACTGAAGCTTTCTTT. Translation: CAISRAELTEAFF. The chain carries TRBV10-3 and TRBJ1-1; D uncertain. The germline V and J ends were trimmed by 5 bases and 4 bases, with 11 bases remaining between them. The germline V gene has CDR1 ENHRY and CDR2 SYGVKD. The CDR3 runs to 13 residues.

The V and J genes are TRBV11-2 and TRBJ1-4; D call uncertain. The CDR3 length is 15 residues. Germline lookup yields CDR1 SGHAT and CDR2 FQNNGV. Trimming took 0 bases from V and 5 from J, leaving 10 bases between them. The CDR3 DNA follows: TGTGCCAGCAGCTTAGATCTCGGGAGAAATGAAAAACTGTTTTTT. Encoded protein: CASSLDLGRNEKLFF.